This passage covers 22 T cell receptor beta chains from one sample sequenced in a study of PD-1 blockade in classical Hodgkin lymphoma. Each patient's relapse followed autologous stem cell transplantation, and brentuximab vedotin exposure varied. Repertoires were generated with immunoSEQ multiplex PCR, while TCRdb's copy carries only in-frame clones and drops some. The sample holds approximately 98,000 clones; roughly 87% are singletons and the top ten take about 20%. The sample in question was peripheral blood mononuclear cells (PBMCs), obtained before the second cycle of nivolumab. The receptors were sampled from a human donor with classical Hodgkin lymphoma.

The V call is TRBV30, the J call TRBJ1-5; D is uncertain. The CDR3 covers 12 residues. In germline, CDR1 is GTSNPN, CDR2 SVGIG (reference sequence). V lost 0 bases, J lost 7 bases, and 7 bases lay in between. CDR3: CAWSVSPQPQHF. The CDR3 region has the DNA TGTGCCTGGAGTGTATCGCCCCAGCCCCAGCATTTT.

The chain combines TRBV4-1 with TRBJ2-7; maybe TRBD1 (5 bases). The CDR3 has 16 amino acids. Deletions cut 2 bases from V and 2 bases from J, with 16 bases between. The germline gives CDR1 MGHRA, CDR2 YSYEKL. The CDR3 bases are TGCGCCAGCAGCCAAATCAAGGGGCAGGGTCCCTACGAGCAGTACTTC. Translating gives CASSQIKGQGPYEQYF.

The V and J genes are TRBV7-9 and TRBJ2-1; a possible D gene is TRBD2 (5 bases). V lost 3 bases and J lost 3, with 6 bases in between. CDR3 length: 13 amino acids. Germline V gene lookup returns CDR1 SEHNR and CDR2 FQNEAQ (reference sequence). In nucleotides, the CDR3 is TGTGCCAGCAGCTTCGGGATCTACAATGAGCAGTTCTTC. The encoded protein is CASSFGIYNEQFF.

This chain uses TRBV28 with TRBJ2-7, with 7 positions matching TRBD2. The CDR3 sequence is 15 residues long. V dropped 6 bases and J dropped 0; count of bases not matched to a gene: 8. Germline CDR1 reads MDHEN; CDR2 reads SYDVKM. CDR3 coding DNA: TGTGCCAGCAGCGGGGAGGGTAGCGGCTCCTACGAGCAGTACTTC. Protein sequence: CASSGEGSGSYEQYF.

CDR3 coding DNA: TGTGCCTGGAGTGTCGCCGGCCAGGGAGGCGGAGCCCAGTACTTC. Amino acids: CAWSVAGQGGGAQYF. The chain uses TRBV30 and TRBJ2-5, with D possibly being TRBD2 (6 bases). With 0 bases removed from V and 9 bases from J, the gap between germline ends came to 20 bases. Germline CDR1 is GTSNPN and CDR2 is SVGIG (reference sequence). CDR3 length: 15 residues.

This chain links TRBV14 with TRBJ2-3, with TRBD1 matching 7 bases. The CDR3 sequence is 17 residues long. The J segment lost 1 base and the V segment lost 1 base, leaving 8 bases of the junction unmatched. The germline V gene has CDR1 SGHDN and CDR2 FVKESK. CDR3 in DNA: TGTGCCAGCAGCCAAGCCCTGACAGGGTCTCGCACAGATACGCAGTATTTT. Encoded protein: CASSQALTGSRTDTQYF.

V and J are TRBV7-9 and TRBJ1-2, with 9 bases lining up with TRBD1. This CDR3 comprises 13 residues. V gave up 5 bases and J gave up 8 bases; unmatched junction bases: 6. Germline V gives CDR1 SEHNR, CDR2 FQNEAQ (reference sequence). Here the CDR3 reads CASSIRDRVGYTF. CDR3 bases: TGTGCCAGCAGCATCCGGGACAGGGTAGGCTACACCTTC.

This clone was detected a few times. The chain uses TRBV5-1 and TRBJ2-3; 9 bases match TRBD2. There are 16 residues in the CDR3. Germline V gene sequence: CDR1 SGHRS, CDR2 YFSETQ. Trimming removed 4 bases from V and 1 base from J; junction bases left unmatched: 7. In DNA form, the CDR3 reads TGCGCCAGCAGCGGACCTAGCGGGACGGGCACAGATACGCAGTATTTT. It specifies CASSGPSGTGTDTQYF.

The gene calls are TRBV5-8 and TRBJ2-7; possibly TRBD1 or TRBD2 for D (6 bases each). V was clipped by 0 bases and J by 5 bases, with 15 bases between them. Germline lookup yields CDR1 SGHTS and CDR2 YDEGEE. The CDR3 consists of 15 residues. CDR3 bases: TGTGCCAGCAGCTTGGTACGGGGGCCCGTGCACGAGCAGTACTTC. Translated: CASSLVRGPVHEQYF.

The J gene is TRBJ1-6, the V gene TRBV15; no clear D. The CDR3 is 13 residues long. CDR1 and CDR2 from the germline V gene are LNHNV and YYDKDF (reference sequence). V was pared by 3 bases and J by 14 bases, with 14 bases between. CDR3: CATSRLPSEALHF. In DNA form, the CDR3 reads TGTGCCACCAGCAGGCTGCCTTCGGAGGCCCTCCACTTT.

This clone was seen once. The genes are TRBV6-5 and TRBJ1-4; D gene unclear. V gave up 4 bases and J gave up 8 bases, with 14 bases separating them. Germline V gene data show CDR1 as MNHEY and CDR2 as SVGAGI. The CDR3 is 14 amino acids. CDR3 DNA sequence: TGTGCCAGCAGTTTGGGTGGCCAACGAGAAAAACTGTTTTTT. Amino acid sequence: CASSLGGQREKLFF.

The chain employs TRBV9 and TRBJ1-3; no definite D call. V was clipped by 7 bases and J by 0 bases, with 8 bases between them. The CDR3 sequence is 13 residues long. Germline V gives CDR1 SGDLS, CDR2 YYNGEE. CDR3 DNA sequence: TGTGCCAGCGGGTACAACTCTGGAAACACCATATATTTT. This gives the protein CASGYNSGNTIYF.

CDR3 DNA: TGTGCCAGCAGACTCTACGGCCAGGGTCATCAGCCCCAGCATTTT. Protein product: CASRLYGQGHQPQHF. The chain is built from TRBV28 and TRBJ1-5; a possible D gene is TRBD1 (5 bases). The CDR3 consists of 15 residues. V lost 6 bases, J lost 5 bases, and 17 bases lay in between. Germline V gene lookup returns CDR1 MDHEN and CDR2 SYDVKM.

This clone was observed a few times. J is TRBJ2-7 and V is TRBV5-1; possible D gene TRBD1, 6 bases. Per the germline V gene, CDR1 is SGHRS and CDR2 is YFSETQ. The ends were cut back, 0 bases at V and 4 bases at J, with 11 bases in the middle. The CDR3 sequence is 14 residues long. CDR3 loop: CASSLGPQGYEQYF. CDR3 nucleotide sequence: TGCGCCAGCAGCTTGGGGCCCCAGGGGTACGAGCAGTACTTC.

The CDR3 protein is CASTEGWYEQYF. The CDR3 DNA follows: TGTGCCAGCACCGAAGGATGGTACGAGCAGTACTTC. The J gene is TRBJ2-7, the V gene TRBV6-6; D is uncertain. The CDR3 runs to 12 residues. Trimming removed 7 bases from V and 4 bases from J, with 11 bases in between. CDR1 is MNHNY, CDR2 SVGAGI, per germline (reference sequence).

V is TRBV5-5 and J is TRBJ2-7; no reliable D call. Trimming took off 5 bases at V and 0 bases at J, with 21 bases between the two ends. CDR1 and CDR2 from the germline V gene are SGHKS and YYEKEE (reference sequence). The CDR3 has 17 residues. CDR3 residues: CASRLQFRSQNSYEQYF. The CDR3 DNA is TGTGCCAGCAGGTTGCAATTCAGGTCTCAGAACTCCTACGAGCAGTACTTC.

The chain carries TRBV11-2 and TRBJ2-2; 9 bases map to TRBD2. The V gene end was trimmed by 2 bases and the J gene end by 4 bases; junction bases not matched to a gene: 5. The CDR3 has 16 amino acids. CDR1 SGHAT and CDR2 FQNNGV come from the germline V gene. The DNA for the CDR3 is TGTGCCAGCAGCTTAATTTCTAGCGGGACCACCGGGGAGCTGTTTTTT. Its protein product is CASSLISSGTTGELFF.

The table lists this clone with a count of one. The chain joins TRBV21-1 to TRBJ1-5; the D call in the table, TRBD1, was not verified against the DNA. TRBV21-1 is tagged as a pseudogene. The CDR3 sequence is 19 residues long. The CDR3 DNA reads as TGTGCCAGCAGCAAGGTCGGGACAGGGGTCCACGAGATCAATCAGCCCCAGCATTTT. The encoded protein is CASSKVGTGVHEINQPQHF.

The V gene is TRBV18, the J gene TRBJ1-1; D remains unclear. CDR3 size: 14 residues. CDR1 KGHSH and CDR2 LQKENI come from the germline V gene. V was pared by 1 base and J by 6 bases, with 12 bases between. CDR3 sequence (DNA): TGTGCCAGCTCACCACAATCCCAGGCTGCTGAAGCTTTCTTT. Protein sequence: CASSPQSQAAEAFF.

The rearrangement joins TRBV19 to TRBJ2-7; no clear D. The CDR3 has 13 residues. Germline loops: CDR1 LNHDA, CDR2 SQIVND (reference sequence). Trimming took off 5 bases at V and 4 bases at J, with 12 bases between the two ends. For the CDR3, the DNA is TGTGCCAGTAGTTCCAGGACGGAATACGAGCAGTACTTC. Protein: CASSSRTEYEQYF.

The V and J genes are TRBV7-2 and TRBJ1-1, with a weak D call TRBD1 (6 bases). The germline V gene encodes CDR1 SGHTA and CDR2 FQGNSA. V lost 4 bases, J lost 3 bases, and 15 bases lay in between. CDR3 length equals 15 residues. The CDR3 nucleotides read TGTGCCAGCAGCTCCACTACAGGGCCACACACTGAAGCTTTCTTT. Its translation: CASSSTTGPHTEAFF.

V gene TRBV7-2 combines with J gene TRBJ2-3; TRBD2 aligns across 11 bases. Germline V gene sequence: CDR1 SGHTA, CDR2 FQGNSA. The CDR3 has 18 residues. The ends lost 3 bases at V and 4 bases at J; junction bases unmatched: 12. This CDR3 reads CASSFGQLAGGWADTQYF. In nucleotides, the CDR3 is TGTGCCAGCAGCTTCGGACAGCTAGCGGGAGGATGGGCAGATACGCAGTATTTT.